These T cell receptor beta chains were read from a single sample in a study of patients and donors after allogeneic stem cell transplantation. MiXCR, run by TCRdb on the RT-PCR reads, gives a single entry per CDR3 protein. The sample carries hundreds of thousands of distinct CDR3 sequences, 16% recorded once. Sequencing was performed on blood, either unsorted or a sorted T cell fraction (not recorded which). The receptor set was obtained from a human donor who was either an allogeneic HSCT recipient or a stem cell or donor lymphocyte infusion donor (not recorded which). It is not recorded whose cells these are; they may come from a transplant donor. Both conserved end residues are part of each CDR3. D genes are given only for firm matches. A row's size may be missing; if present it is once, few, many or a size class.

DNA	CDR3	size	V	J	D
TGTGCCTGGAGTGGCCGACGGGTCAACACTGAAGCTTTCTTT	CAWSGRRVNTEAFF	-	TRBV30	TRBJ1-1	-
TGCGCCAGCAGCCAAGAAGCCGGGACTAGTAATGAGCAGTTCTTC	CASSQEAGTSNEQFF	-	TRBV4-1	TRBJ2-1	TRBD2
TGCGCCAGCAGCCCGGACAGGCTAATCTCTGGAAACACCATATATTTT	CASSPDRLISGNTIYF	many	TRBV5-1	TRBJ1-3	TRBD1
TGTGCCAGCAGCCTAGGGGTTACTGGGGTATTGGCTTTCTTT	CASSLGVTGVLAFF	few	TRBV7-2	TRBJ1-1	-
TGTGCCAGCAGTGAGCGGGGGACTAGCGGGAGGAGGACCTACAATGAGCAGTTCTTC	CASSERGTSGRRTYNEQFF	few	TRBV2	TRBJ2-1	TRBD2
TGTGCCAGCATGGCCAGCGGGGGGGCCTGGGATACGCAGTATTTT	CASMASGGAWDTQYF	few	TRBV11-2	TRBJ2-3	TRBD2
TGTGCCAGCAGCTCATTCCAGTGGGGGGGAAGAGTTTGGACTAATGAGCAGTTCTTC	CASSSFQWGGRVWTNEQFF	-	TRBV11-1	TRBJ2-1	TRBD2
TGTGCCAGTTTTCCGGGGGGGCCTTCCTACGAGCAGTACTTC	CASFPGGPSYEQYF	few	TRBV27	TRBJ2-7	TRBD2
TGCAGTGCTATCGGGGGCCAGAGTGCGCAGTATTTT	CSAIGGQSAQYF	once	TRBV20-1	TRBJ2-3	-
TGTGCCAGCAGTGAATGGACACCGCCCCAGCATTTT	CASSEWTPPQHF	-	TRBV2	TRBJ1-5	-
TGTGCCAGCAGCCCGATAGCGGGAGCAGGAGAGACCCAGTACTTC	CASSPIAGAGETQYF	few	TRBV7-8	TRBJ2-5	TRBD2
TGCGCCAGCAGCTTGGGTCCCAGGGTGGGCAATGAGCAGTTCTTC	CASSLGPRVGNEQFF	few	TRBV5-1	TRBJ2-1	-
TGCAGCGTTGACGGTATCAGGGTAAGCAATGAGCAGTTCTTC	CSVDGIRVSNEQFF	-	TRBV29-1	TRBJ2-1	-
TGTGCCAGCAGCCGCCTCACAGGGAGCTCCTACAATGAGCAGTTCTTC	CASSRLTGSSYNEQFF	-	TRBV14	TRBJ2-1	-
TGTGCCAGCAGCGTTGAATCTAGCGGCACCTACGAGCAGTACTTC	CASSVESSGTYEQYF	few	TRBV9	TRBJ2-7	TRBD2
TGCAGTGCTAGGATAACGAGCGGGAGGGAGCGCGAGCAGTACTTC	CSARITSGREREQYF	-	TRBV20-1	TRBJ2-7	TRBD2
TGCGCCAGCAGCCCCGCGGGGCGTGGAAACACCATATATTTT	CASSPAGRGNTIYF	many	TRBV5-1	TRBJ1-3	-
TGTGCCAGCAGTTTCGACAGGGTAGGGGAATCTGAGCAGTTCTTC	CASSFDRVGESEQFF	-	TRBV6-2/TRBV6-3	TRBJ2-1	TRBD1
TGTGCCAGCAGCTTCCTTAGCAGCTACACAGATACGCAGTATTTT	CASSFLSSYTDTQYF	many	TRBV11-2	TRBJ2-3	-
TGTGCCAGCAGTTTAGACAGATACACCGGGGAGCTGTTTTTT	CASSLDRYTGELFF	-	TRBV28	TRBJ2-2	-
TGTGCCAGCAGCTTAGAGGGGGGGCCTCCGGAGAACACCGGGGAGCTGTTTTTT	CASSLEGGPPENTGELFF	few	TRBV7-8	TRBJ2-2	-
TGTGCCAGCAGGCCTACTAGCGGCCGGTTCCAAGAGACCCAGTACTTC	CASRPTSGRFQETQYF	-	TRBV6-2/TRBV6-3	TRBJ2-5	TRBD2
TGTGCCAGCAGCTTAGCGAACCGGGACAGGGGGAAGGATGAAGCTTTCTTT	CASSLANRDRGKDEAFF	-	TRBV7-9	TRBJ1-1	TRBD1
TGTGCCAGCAGTTTGGGCCGACTGCTAAATGAGCAGTTCTTC	CASSLGRLLNEQFF	many	TRBV28	TRBJ2-1	-
TGCAGTGCTAGTCCCGTAGGACTAGCGGGCCTGCAGTACTTC	CSASPVGLAGLQYF	few	TRBV20-1	TRBJ2-7	TRBD2
TGTGCCAGCAGCCAAGAGTTACATTACGGCTACACCTTC	CASSQELHYGYTF	-	TRBV4-2	TRBJ1-2	-
TGCAGTGCTAGATCCCGTGTAATGAACACTGAAGCTTTCTTT	CSARSRVMNTEAFF	few	TRBV20-1	TRBJ1-1	-
TGTGCCAGCAGTGAGGGAGGGCGTGAGCAGTTCTTC	CASSEGGREQFF	-	TRBV6-1	TRBJ2-1	TRBD2
TGCGCCAGCAGCCAAGAAGGCGGACAGGGTATAGAGACCCAGTACTTC	CASSQEGGQGIETQYF	-	TRBV4-1	TRBJ2-5	TRBD1
TGTGCCAGCAGTTTAGGGTCTAGCGGGGGGGCGGGGTACAATGAGCAGTTCTTC	CASSLGSSGGAGYNEQFF	-	TRBV12-3/TRBV12-4	TRBJ2-1	TRBD2
TGTGCCAGCAGTTACTCGAGAGGCGGCACTGGGGATCAGCCCCAGCATTTT	CASSYSRGGTGDQPQHF	few	TRBV6-2/TRBV6-3	TRBJ1-5	-
TGTGCCAGTAGTCAACCAGAGCACTACGAGCAGTACTTC	CASSQPEHYEQYF	-	TRBV19	TRBJ2-7	-
TGTGCCAGCAGCTTGAGCGGGGTAAGGAATGAGCAGTTCTTC	CASSLSGVRNEQFF	-	TRBV5-5	TRBJ2-1	TRBD2
TGCGCCAGTCGATGGACAGGGAGGACAGATACGCAGTATTTT	CASRWTGRTDTQYF	few	TRBV5-1	TRBJ2-3	TRBD1
TGTGCCAGCAGCCTCTACAAGAACACTGAAGCTTTCTTT	CASSLYKNTEAFF	once	TRBV2	TRBJ1-1	-
TGCGCCAGCAGCCATTTGTTTCGTCCGAACACCGGGGAGCTGTTTTTT	CASSHLFRPNTGELFF	many	TRBV4-1	TRBJ2-2	-
TGTGCCACCAGCAGAGTGGGAGCAGGGCGGGTCTCCTACAATGAGCAGTTCTTC	CATSRVGAGRVSYNEQFF	-	TRBV15	TRBJ2-1	-
TGTGCCAGCAGCGCACAGGGGATCTACGAGCAGTACTTC	CASSAQGIYEQYF	-	TRBV28	TRBJ2-7	TRBD1
TGTGCCAGCAGCGTAGTGGGGACAGTGCAAGAGACCCAGTACTTC	CASSVVGTVQETQYF	few	TRBV9	TRBJ2-5	TRBD1
TGTGCCAGCAGCTCCCGACTAGCGGGACACAATGAGCAGTTCTTC	CASSSRLAGHNEQFF	-	TRBV7-3	TRBJ2-1	TRBD2
TGTGCCAGCAGCGTAGTAACTAGCGGTTACAATGAGCAGTTCTTC	CASSVVTSGYNEQFF	-	TRBV9	TRBJ2-1	TRBD2